This record covers a single T cell receptor (beta chain). V gave up 8 bases and J gave up 4 bases; unmatched junction bases: 5. The CDR3 is 12 residues long. The V gene's germline CDR1 is MNHEY and CDR2 SVGAGI. This specimen belongs to a study of sequential checkpoint blockade in melanoma. The treatment here: randomized to nivolumab then ipilimumab (arm A) or the reverse (arm B). Sequenced by immunoSEQ multiplex PCR; TCRdb stores in-frame clones only, minus some. This table has fewer than 25,000 clones, approximately 71% appearing once. This TCR derives from a human donor with melanoma. The chain combines TRBV6-5 with TRBJ2-7; 7 bases line up with TRBD2. The sequenced sample was CD8+ T cells sorted from blood (inferred from file names), obtained from a patient given nivolumab and ipilimumab in sequence. CDR3 DNA: TGTGCCAGCGGGGAGCGGGGATACGAGCAGTACGTC. Translated: CASGERGYEQYV.